This T cell receptor beta chain was identified during a study of graft-versus-host responses after intestinal transplantation. Some clones are missing from TCRdb's copy, which holds only in-frame ones; the method was immunoSEQ multiplex PCR. The sample shows tens of thousands of clones, 70% to 90% of them seen only once. Study-level findings and limits: Allografts of patients with graft-donor T cell macrochimerism showed high graft-versus-host to host-versus-graft clone ratios.

Comments on this clone: Its antigen remains unknown.

Germline V lookup: CDR1 SGDLS, CDR2 YYNGEE. The CDR3 length is 15 residues. V was trimmed by 5 bases and J by 0 bases, leaving 11 bases between them. The receptor's source is a human patient who received an intestinal transplant, so some T cells may come from the graft donor. This specimen was PBMCs, taken 26 days after transplant. This sequence joins TRBV9 and TRBJ1-4; no reliable D call. The CDR3 DNA follows: TGTGCCAGCAGTCGTGAGGGTGCAACTAATGAAAAACTGTTTTTT. Protein sequence: CASSREGATNEKLFF. The variable domain in full, completed from reference TRBV9 and TRBJ1-4, reads DSGVTQTPKHLITATGQRVTLRCSPRSGDLSVYWYQQSLDQGLQFLIQYYNGEERAKGNILERFSAQQFPDLHSELNLSSLELGDSALYFCASSREGATNEKLFFGSGTQLSVL.